The clone carrying this T cell receptor (beta chain) turned up a few times. Its antigen is as yet unknown. It was with 60 Vbeta and 13 Jbeta primers that the PCR ran. Profiled with immunoSEQ multiplex PCR; TCRdb holds only in-frame clones, not every one. The table records under 130,000 clones, about 78% of them present only once. The sample is drawn from a study of cytomegalovirus exposure and HLA in healthy donors. General study results and limits: When analyzed later, a missense DCLRE1C variant was found to be linked to TCR beta V- and J-gene trimming. Relative to equally common others, HLA-associated TCR beta chains showed greater clonal expansion in a later analysis. The study had only CMV serostatus as immune exposure information.

The receptor was isolated from a man in his thirties or forties in good health and CMV-seronegative. Sequencing was done on a sample of PBMCs.

CDR3 sequence: CASSRTSGGGTDTQYF. DNA of the CDR3: TGTGCCAGCAGCCGCACTAGCGGGGGGGGCACAGATACGCAGTATTTT. This chain links TRBV7-2 with TRBJ2-3; TRBD2 matches 13 bases. V trimming: 5 bases; J trimming: 1 base; junction bases outside the gene matches: 3. The CDR3 spans 16 residues. From germline, CDR1 is SGHTA and CDR2 FQGNSA.